These T cell receptor beta chains were read from a single sample in a study of blood T cell repertoires in COVID-19. Profiled with immunoSEQ multiplex PCR; TCRdb holds only in-frame clones, not every one. The profile shows some 150,000 clones, about 90% of them singletons. Source material: peripheral blood. The origin of the receptors is a woman in her sixties or seventies with COVID-19, enrolled during active disease. Each CDR3 is given without its conserved first and last residue.

cdr3_aa: ASSLDRSGRLF
v_call: TRBV11-2
j_call: TRBJ2-1

cdr3_aa: ASSIGGNEQY
v_call: TRBV6-6
j_call: TRBJ2-7

cdr3_aa: ASSLRDKTYEQY
v_call: TRBV7-9
j_call: TRBJ2-7

cdr3_aa: ASSYSAGTVSYEQY
v_call: TRBV27
j_call: TRBJ2-7

cdr3_aa: ATSDRHGTRFTGELF
v_call: TRBV24-1
j_call: TRBJ2-2

cdr3_aa: SVEALTGLQY
v_call: TRBV29-1
j_call: TRBJ2-7

cdr3_aa: SVEGGAGGFYNEQF
v_call: TRBV29-1
j_call: TRBJ2-1

cdr3_aa: ASSVEVTNSPLH
v_call: TRBV6-4
j_call: TRBJ1-6

cdr3_aa: ASSWTSNYGYT
v_call: TRBV27
j_call: TRBJ1-2

cdr3_aa: ASTPGGRNLNTEAF
v_call: TRBV9
j_call: TRBJ1-1

cdr3_aa: ASSSRDRGETQY
v_call: TRBV7-2
j_call: TRBJ2-5

cdr3_aa: ASGTGTNSPLH
v_call: TRBV7-9
j_call: TRBJ1-6

cdr3_aa: ASSIAGGPGELF
v_call: TRBV6-5
j_call: TRBJ2-2

cdr3_aa: ASSLAGQRNQPQH
v_call: TRBV5-1
j_call: TRBJ1-5

cdr3_aa: ASSKQGARGGQPQH
v_call: TRBV19
j_call: TRBJ1-5

cdr3_aa: ASSHSGASQH
v_call: TRBV3-1/TRBV3-2
j_call: TRBJ1-5

cdr3_aa: ARRQALVNQPQH
v_call: TRBV10-1
j_call: TRBJ1-5

cdr3_aa: ASSREIQGASYEQY
v_call: TRBV4-3
j_call: TRBJ2-7

cdr3_aa: ASSLELMGTGLFEQF
v_call: TRBV11-2
j_call: TRBJ2-1

cdr3_aa: ASSLGLAGAAYEQY
v_call: TRBV7-3
j_call: TRBJ2-7

cdr3_aa: ASSLGTLLNYGYT
v_call: TRBV9
j_call: TRBJ1-2

cdr3_aa: ASSYSISYEQY
v_call: TRBV6-5
j_call: TRBJ2-7

cdr3_aa: AISGPPGGGNQPQH
v_call: TRBV10-3
j_call: TRBJ1-5

cdr3_aa: ASSYRTGPGGYT
v_call: TRBV27
j_call: TRBJ1-2

cdr3_aa: ASSFLANTEAF
v_call: TRBV7-9
j_call: TRBJ1-1

cdr3_aa: ASSQDGSGNQPQH
v_call: TRBV14
j_call: TRBJ1-5

cdr3_aa: AIGTSGRAREQF
v_call: TRBV10-3
j_call: TRBJ2-1

cdr3_aa: ASIQSTASRLGNQPQH
v_call: TRBV5-1
j_call: TRBJ1-5

cdr3_aa: ASSSGGSGNTIY
v_call: TRBV7-2
j_call: TRBJ1-3

cdr3_aa: AWNKITPGGYEKLF
v_call: TRBV30
j_call: TRBJ1-4

cdr3_aa: ASSTGTGSYEQY
v_call: TRBV11-2
j_call: TRBJ2-7

cdr3_aa: ASSLLRGWEGNTIY
v_call: TRBV7-2
j_call: TRBJ1-3

cdr3_aa: ASSPPQANNQPQH
v_call: TRBV19
j_call: TRBJ1-5

cdr3_aa: ASSPVYNEQF
v_call: TRBV7-2
j_call: TRBJ2-1

cdr3_aa: ASAPLGGDGTDTQY
v_call: TRBV11-1
j_call: TRBJ2-3

cdr3_aa: AWSMTGTGTWRSGNTIY
v_call: TRBV30
j_call: TRBJ1-3

cdr3_aa: ASSPLGASDEQY
v_call: TRBV18
j_call: TRBJ2-7

cdr3_aa: ASRPSGIQETQY
v_call: TRBV6-6
j_call: TRBJ2-5

cdr3_aa: ASSYSTGLDEQY
v_call: TRBV6-5
j_call: TRBJ2-7

cdr3_aa: ASSMSGRAEETQY
v_call: TRBV9
j_call: TRBJ2-5

cdr3_aa: AISDRDNQPQH
v_call: TRBV10-3
j_call: TRBJ1-5

cdr3_aa: ASSLGMSSGNTIY
v_call: TRBV5-5
j_call: TRBJ1-3

cdr3_aa: ASRSSGVIQPQH
v_call: TRBV6-5
j_call: TRBJ1-5

cdr3_aa: ASVSNGDTQY
v_call: TRBV5-1
j_call: TRBJ2-3

cdr3_aa: ASSLQGINQPQH
v_call: TRBV5-4
j_call: TRBJ1-5

cdr3_aa: ASSPGTGAAKNIQY
v_call: TRBV28
j_call: TRBJ2-4

cdr3_aa: ATSDLPGTGANVLT
v_call: TRBV24-1
j_call: TRBJ2-6

cdr3_aa: ASSLATGVAYGYT
v_call: TRBV7-9
j_call: TRBJ1-2

cdr3_aa: ASSLGLAGGVNEQF
v_call: TRBV7-2
j_call: TRBJ2-1

cdr3_aa: ATSAPGLAGVNEQF
v_call: TRBV24-1
j_call: TRBJ2-1

cdr3_aa: ASSQAPVERLPSYNEQF
v_call: TRBV3-1/TRBV3-2
j_call: TRBJ2-1

cdr3_aa: ASSIRGRGRDTEAF
v_call: TRBV27
j_call: TRBJ1-1

cdr3_aa: ASSRGTGRSNYGYT
v_call: TRBV6-6
j_call: TRBJ1-2

cdr3_aa: ASSSTYEQY
v_call: TRBV11-2
j_call: TRBJ2-7